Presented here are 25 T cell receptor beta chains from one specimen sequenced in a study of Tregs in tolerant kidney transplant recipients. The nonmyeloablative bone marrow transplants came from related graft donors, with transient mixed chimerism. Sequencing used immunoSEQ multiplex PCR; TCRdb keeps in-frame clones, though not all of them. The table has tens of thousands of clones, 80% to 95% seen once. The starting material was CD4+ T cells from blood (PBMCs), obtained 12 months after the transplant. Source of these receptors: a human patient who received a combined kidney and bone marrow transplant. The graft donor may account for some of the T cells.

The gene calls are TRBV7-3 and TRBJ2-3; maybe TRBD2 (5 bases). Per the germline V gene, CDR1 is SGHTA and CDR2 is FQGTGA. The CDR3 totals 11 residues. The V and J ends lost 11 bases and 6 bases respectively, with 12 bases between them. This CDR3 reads CAGGSGDTQYF. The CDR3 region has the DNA TGTGCCGGCGGCTCGGGGGATACGCAGTATTTT.

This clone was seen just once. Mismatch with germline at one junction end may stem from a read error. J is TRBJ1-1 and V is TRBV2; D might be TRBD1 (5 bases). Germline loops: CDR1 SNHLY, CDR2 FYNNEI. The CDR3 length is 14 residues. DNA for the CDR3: TGTGCCAGCAGCCAACAGCGACAGAACACTGAAGCCTTCTTT. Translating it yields CASSQQRQNTEAFF.

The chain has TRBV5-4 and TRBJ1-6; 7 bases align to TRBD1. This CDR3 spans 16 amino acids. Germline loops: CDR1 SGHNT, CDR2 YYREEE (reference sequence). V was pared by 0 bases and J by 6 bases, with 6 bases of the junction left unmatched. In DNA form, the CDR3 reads TGTGCCAGCAGCTTGGAGAGACAGGGTGGTAATTCACCCCTCCACTTT. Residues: CASSLERQGGNSPLHF.

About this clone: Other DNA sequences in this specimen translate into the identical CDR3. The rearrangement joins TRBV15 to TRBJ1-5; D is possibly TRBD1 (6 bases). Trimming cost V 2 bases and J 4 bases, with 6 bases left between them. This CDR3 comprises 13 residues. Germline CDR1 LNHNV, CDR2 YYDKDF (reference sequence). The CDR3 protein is CATSRQGNQPQHF. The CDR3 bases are TGTGCCACCAGCAGACAGGGGAATCAGCCCCAGCATTTT.

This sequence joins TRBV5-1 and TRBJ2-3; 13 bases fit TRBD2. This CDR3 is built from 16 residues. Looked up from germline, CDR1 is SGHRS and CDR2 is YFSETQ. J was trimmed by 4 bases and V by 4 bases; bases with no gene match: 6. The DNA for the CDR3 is TGCGCCAGCAGCCAATATACTAGCGGGAGGGCAGATACGCAGTATTTT. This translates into CASSQYTSGRADTQYF. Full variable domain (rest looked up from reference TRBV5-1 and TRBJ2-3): KAGVTQTPRYLIKTRGQQVTLSCSPISGHRSVSWYQQTPGQGLQFLFEYFSETQRNKGNFPGRFSGRQFSNSRSEMNVSTLELGDSALYLCASSQYTSGRADTQYFGPGTRLTVL.

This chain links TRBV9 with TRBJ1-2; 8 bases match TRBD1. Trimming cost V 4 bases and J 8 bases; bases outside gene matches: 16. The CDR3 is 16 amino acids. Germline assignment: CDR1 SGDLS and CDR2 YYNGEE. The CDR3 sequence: CASSPKFRGREGGYTF. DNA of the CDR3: TGTGCCAGCAGCCCAAAGTTCAGGGGGCGTGAGGGCGGCTACACCTTC.

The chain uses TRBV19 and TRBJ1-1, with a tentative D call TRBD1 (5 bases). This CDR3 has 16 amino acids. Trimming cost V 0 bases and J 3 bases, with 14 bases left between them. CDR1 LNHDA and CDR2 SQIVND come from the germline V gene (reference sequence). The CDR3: CASSIDAQGGHTEAFF. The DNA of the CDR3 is TGTGCCAGTAGTATAGATGCCCAGGGAGGACACACTGAAGCTTTCTTT.

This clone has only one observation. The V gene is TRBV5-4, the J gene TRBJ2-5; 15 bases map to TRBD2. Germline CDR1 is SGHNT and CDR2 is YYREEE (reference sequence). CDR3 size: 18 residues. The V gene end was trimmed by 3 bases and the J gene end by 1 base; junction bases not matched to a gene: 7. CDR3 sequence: CASSSGLAGGPSQETQYF. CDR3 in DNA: TGTGCCAGCAGCTCAGGACTAGCGGGGGGGCCGTCCCAAGAGACCCAGTACTTC.

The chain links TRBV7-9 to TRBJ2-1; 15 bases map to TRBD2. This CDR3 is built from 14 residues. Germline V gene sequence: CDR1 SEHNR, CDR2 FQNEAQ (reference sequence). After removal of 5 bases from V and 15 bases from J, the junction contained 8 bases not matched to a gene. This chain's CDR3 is CASSPRTSGRGGFF. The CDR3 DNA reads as TGTGCCAGCAGCCCACGGACTAGCGGGAGGGGAGGGTTCTTC. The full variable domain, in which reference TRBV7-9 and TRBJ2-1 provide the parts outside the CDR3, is DTGVSQNPRHKITKRGQNVTFRCDPISEHNRLYWYRQTLGQGPEFLTYFQNEAQLEKSRLLSDRFSAERPKGSFSTLEIQRTEQGDSAMYLCASSPRTSGRGGFFGPGTRLTVL.

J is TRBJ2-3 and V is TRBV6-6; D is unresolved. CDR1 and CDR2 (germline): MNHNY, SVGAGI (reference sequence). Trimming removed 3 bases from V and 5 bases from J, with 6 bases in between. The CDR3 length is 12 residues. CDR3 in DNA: TGTGCCAGCAGTTATCCGAGAGATACGCAGTATTTT. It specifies CASSYPRDTQYF.

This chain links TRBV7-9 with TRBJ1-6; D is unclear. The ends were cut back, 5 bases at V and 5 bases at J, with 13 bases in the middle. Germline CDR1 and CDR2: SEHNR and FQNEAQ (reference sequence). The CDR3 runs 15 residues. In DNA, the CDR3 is TGTGCCAGCAGCCGCGTGATCGGGGATAATTCACCCCTCCACTTT. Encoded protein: CASSRVIGDNSPLHF.

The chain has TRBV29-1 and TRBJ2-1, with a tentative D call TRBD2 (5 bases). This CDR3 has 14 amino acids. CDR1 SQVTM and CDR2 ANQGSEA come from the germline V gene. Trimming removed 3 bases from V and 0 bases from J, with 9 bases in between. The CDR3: CSVDDYISYNEQFF. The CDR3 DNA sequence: TGCAGCGTTGATGACTACATCTCCTACAATGAGCAGTTCTTC.

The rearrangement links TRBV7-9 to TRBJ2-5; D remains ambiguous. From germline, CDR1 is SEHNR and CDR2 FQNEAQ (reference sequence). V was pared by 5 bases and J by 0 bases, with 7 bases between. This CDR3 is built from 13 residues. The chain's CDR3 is CASSLDNQETQYF. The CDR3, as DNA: TGTGCCAGCAGCCTAGACAACCAAGAGACCCAGTACTTC.

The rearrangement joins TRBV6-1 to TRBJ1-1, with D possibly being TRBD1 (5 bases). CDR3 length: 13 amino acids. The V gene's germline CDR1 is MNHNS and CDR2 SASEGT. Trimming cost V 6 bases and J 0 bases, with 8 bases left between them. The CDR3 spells CASRGHMNTEAFF. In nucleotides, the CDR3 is TGTGCCAGCAGAGGACACATGAACACTGAAGCTTTCTTT.

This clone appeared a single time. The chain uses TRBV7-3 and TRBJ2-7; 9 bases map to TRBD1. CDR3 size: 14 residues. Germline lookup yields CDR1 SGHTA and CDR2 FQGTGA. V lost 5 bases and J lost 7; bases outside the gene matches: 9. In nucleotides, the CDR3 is TGTGCCAGCAGCCCCCGGACAGGGGTGCGGGAGCAGTACTTC. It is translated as CASSPRTGVREQYF.

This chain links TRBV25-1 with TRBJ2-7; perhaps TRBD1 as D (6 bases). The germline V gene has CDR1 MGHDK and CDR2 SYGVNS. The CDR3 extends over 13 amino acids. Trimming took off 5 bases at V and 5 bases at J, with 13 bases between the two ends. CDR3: CASSQGGTNEQYF. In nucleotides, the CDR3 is TGTGCCAGCAGTCAAGGGGGTACGAACGAGCAGTACTTC.

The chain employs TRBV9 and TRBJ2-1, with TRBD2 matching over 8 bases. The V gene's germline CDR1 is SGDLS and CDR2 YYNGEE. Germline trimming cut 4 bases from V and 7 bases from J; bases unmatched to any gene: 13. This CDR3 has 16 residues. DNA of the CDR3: TGTGCCAGCAGCTCAAGCGTAGCGGGGATAAAGAATGAGCAGTTCTTC. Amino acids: CASSSSVAGIKNEQFF.

The DNA for the CDR3 is TGTGCCAGCAGCCTTATCGGGACAGTTTGCAATGAGCAGTTCTTC. Its translation: CASSLIGTVCNEQFF. This chain joins TRBV5-4 and TRBJ2-1, with TRBD1 matching 7 bases. Germline V gives CDR1 SGHNT, CDR2 YYREEE (reference sequence). V lost 4 bases and J lost 6; bases outside the gene matches: 10. CDR3 length equals 15 residues.

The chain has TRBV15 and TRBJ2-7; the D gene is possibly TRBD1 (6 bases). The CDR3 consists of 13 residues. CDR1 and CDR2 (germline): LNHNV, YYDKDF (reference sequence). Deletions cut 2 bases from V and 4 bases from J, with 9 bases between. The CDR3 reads CATSRRGGYEQYF. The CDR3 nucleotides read TGTGCCACCAGCAGAAGAGGGGGTTACGAGCAGTACTTC. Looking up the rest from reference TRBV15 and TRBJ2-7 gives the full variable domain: DAMVIQNPRYQVTQFGKPVTLSCSQTLNHNVMYWYQQKSSQAPKLLFHYYDKDFNNEADTPDNFQSRRPNTSFCFLDIRSPGLGDTAMYLCATSRRGGYEQYFGPGTRLTVT.

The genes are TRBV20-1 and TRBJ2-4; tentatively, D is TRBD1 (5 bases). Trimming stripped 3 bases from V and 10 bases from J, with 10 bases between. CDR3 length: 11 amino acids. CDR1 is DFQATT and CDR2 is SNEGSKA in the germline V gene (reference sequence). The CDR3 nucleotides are TGCAGTGCTAGGGGGCTAGGGATTCAGTACTTC. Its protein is CSARGLGIQYF.

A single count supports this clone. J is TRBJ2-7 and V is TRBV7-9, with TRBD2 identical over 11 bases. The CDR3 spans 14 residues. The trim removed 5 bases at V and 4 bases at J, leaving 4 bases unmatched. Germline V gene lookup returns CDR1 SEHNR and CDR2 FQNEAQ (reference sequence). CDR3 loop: CASSTGLAVYEQYF. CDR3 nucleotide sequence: TGTGCCAGCAGCACGGGACTAGCGGTATACGAGCAGTACTTC.

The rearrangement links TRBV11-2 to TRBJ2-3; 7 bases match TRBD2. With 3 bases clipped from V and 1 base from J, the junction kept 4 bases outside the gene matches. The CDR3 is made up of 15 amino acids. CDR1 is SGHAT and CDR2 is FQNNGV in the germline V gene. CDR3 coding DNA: TGTGCCAGCAGCTTTAGCGGGCACCGCACAGATACGCAGTATTTT. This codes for CASSFSGHRTDTQYF. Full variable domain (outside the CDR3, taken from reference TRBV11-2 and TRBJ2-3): EAGVAQSPRYKIIEKRQSVAFWCNPISGHATLYWYQQILGQGPKLLIQFQNNGVVDDSQLPKDRFSAERLKGVDSTLKIQPAKLEDSAVYLCASSFSGHRTDTQYFGPGTRLTVL.

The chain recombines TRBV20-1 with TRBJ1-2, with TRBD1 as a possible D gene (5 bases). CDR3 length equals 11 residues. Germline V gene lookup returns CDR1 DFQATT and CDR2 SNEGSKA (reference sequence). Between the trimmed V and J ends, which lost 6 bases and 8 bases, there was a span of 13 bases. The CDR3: CSATGARGYTF. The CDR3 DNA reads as TGCAGTGCCACTGGGGCAAGAGGCTACACCTTC.

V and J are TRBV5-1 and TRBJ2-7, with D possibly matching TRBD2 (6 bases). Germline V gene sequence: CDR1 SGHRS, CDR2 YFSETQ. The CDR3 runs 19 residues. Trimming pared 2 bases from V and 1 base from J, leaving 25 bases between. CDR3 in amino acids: CASSFINKGGPWGSYEQYF. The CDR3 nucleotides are TGCGCCAGCAGCTTTATAAATAAGGGAGGACCCTGGGGGTCCTACGAGCAGTACTTC.

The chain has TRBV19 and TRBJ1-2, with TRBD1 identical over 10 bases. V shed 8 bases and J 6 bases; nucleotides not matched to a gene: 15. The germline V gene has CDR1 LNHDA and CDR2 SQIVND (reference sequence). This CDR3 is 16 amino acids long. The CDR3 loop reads CASRRDRGPLMNGYTF. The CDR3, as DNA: TGTGCCAGTCGGCGGGACAGGGGACCTCTTATGAATGGCTACACCTTC.